A single sample is the source of the 30 T cell receptor beta chains below, sequenced in a study of blood T cell repertoires in COVID-19. Sequenced by immunoSEQ multiplex PCR; TCRdb stores in-frame clones only, minus some. The sample shows hundreds of thousands of clones, nearly 90% of them seen only once. Sequenced material: peripheral blood. These receptors were collected from a woman aged 40-49 years with COVID-19, enrolled during active disease.

This chain connects TRBV12-3 or TRBV12-4 to TRBJ1-2, with D maybe TRBD1 (5 bases). The ends were cut back, 6 bases at V and 4 bases at J, with 12 bases in the middle. The CDR3 has 13 amino acids. CDR3 residues: CASSRRQSYGYTF. The DNA for the CDR3 is TGTGCCAGCAGCCGTCGACAGAGCTATGGCTACACCTTC.

V gene TRBV6-1 combines with J gene TRBJ2-7; maybe TRBD2 (5 bases). V was cut by 1 base and J by 11 bases, with 12 bases left in between. The CDR3 totals 12 residues. CDR1 is MNHNS, CDR2 SASEGT, per germline. The CDR3 DNA follows: TGTGCCAGCAGTGAAGGGAGAGGGATGGAGTACTTC. It specifies CASSEGRGMEYF.

V usage is TRBV29-1 and J usage is TRBJ1-2; D possibly corresponds to TRBD1 (6 bases). The germline V gene has CDR1 SQVTM and CDR2 ANQGSEA. This CDR3 is 13 amino acids long. V was clipped by 6 bases and J by 5 bases, with 16 bases between them. CDR3 region: CSVKDLGAYGYTF. CDR3 sequence (DNA): TGCAGCGTCAAAGACCTGGGGGCATATGGCTACACCTTC.

The chain recombines TRBV6-2 or TRBV6-3 with TRBJ1-1; D is perhaps TRBD1 (5 bases). The CDR3 is 13 amino acids. CDR1 and CDR2 (germline): MNHEY, SVGEGT. Trimming pared 0 bases from V and 7 bases from J, leaving 9 bases between. The CDR3 DNA reads TGTGCCAGCAGTTACTCGACGGGACTTGAAGCTTTCTTT. It is translated as CASSYSTGLEAFF.

The V and J genes are TRBV7-8 and TRBJ1-1; 8 bases map to TRBD1. CDR1 and CDR2 from the germline V gene are SGHVS and FQNEAQ. J gave up 1 base and V 5 bases, and 3 bases lay outside the gene matches. CDR3 size: 14 residues. The CDR3 DNA follows: TGTGCCAGCAGCACAGGGGGGGGGAACACTGAAGCTTTCTTT. Translated, it gives CASSTGGGNTEAFF.

The chain couples TRBV2 to TRBJ2-3; D is possibly TRBD2 (5 bases). The germline V gene encodes CDR1 SNHLY and CDR2 FYNNEI. This CDR3 is 14 amino acids long. Deletions cut 10 bases from V and 0 bases from J, with 14 bases between. CDR3 in DNA: TGTGCCACCCGCCTCACGGGGAGCACAGATACGCAGTATTTT. Its translation is CATRLTGSTDTQYF.

CDR3 DNA: TGTGCCAGCAGTCCACAGGGGGGAAACTATGGCTACACCTTC. This gives the protein CASSPQGGNYGYTF. The J gene is TRBJ1-2, the V gene TRBV28; 8 positions match TRBD1. The V and J ends lost 5 bases and 2 bases, in that order; junction bases with no gene match: 4. The CDR3 covers 14 residues. Per the germline V gene, CDR1 is MDHEN and CDR2 is SYDVKM.

This rearrangement joins TRBV11-3 to TRBJ2-7, with D possibly TRBD1 on 6 matching bases. The CDR3 runs 13 residues. Germline CDR1 reads SGHNT; CDR2 reads YENEEA. The ends were cut back, 4 bases at V and 6 bases at J, with 13 bases in the middle. CDR3 in amino acids: CASSSRQDTEQYF. CDR3 in DNA: TGTGCCAGCAGCTCCCGACAGGACACCGAGCAGTACTTC.

V and J are TRBV7-9 and TRBJ1-5; 10 bases are shared with TRBD1. The V gene end was trimmed by 1 base and the J gene end by 7 bases; junction bases not matched to a gene: 7. This CDR3 is built from 16 residues. CDR1 is SEHNR, CDR2 FQNEAQ, per germline (reference sequence). CDR3 sequence reads: CASSLETGGPGQPQHF. The CDR3 DNA reads as TGTGCCAGCAGCTTAGAGACAGGGGGCCCAGGACAGCCCCAGCATTTT.

The V call is TRBV12-3 or TRBV12-4, the J call TRBJ1-1; D unclear. V shed 6 bases and J shed 3 bases, with 11 bases lying between them. This CDR3 is built from 13 residues. CDR3 sequence reads: CASSTLRDTEAFF. For the CDR3, the DNA is TGTGCCAGCAGCACCCTGAGGGACACTGAAGCTTTCTTT.

The chain joins TRBV10-3 to TRBJ2-7; TRBD1 matches 7 bases. With V trimmed by 4 bases and J by 2 bases, 5 bases remained unmatched. The CDR3 is 14 residues long. Germline assignment: CDR1 ENHRY and CDR2 SYGVKD. The CDR3 nucleotides read TGTGCCATCAGTGCCCGGCAGGGGGCCTACGAGCAGTACTTC. It is translated as CAISARQGAYEQYF.

This sequence joins TRBV5-8 and TRBJ1-5, with D maybe TRBD1 (5 bases). The CDR3 covers 16 residues. Trimming pared 1 base from V and 1 base from J, leaving 12 bases between. Germline V gene data show CDR1 as SGHTS and CDR2 as YDEGEE. The CDR3 DNA is TGTGCCAGCAGCTTGTGGGGCGGGGGAAGCAATCAGCCCCAGCATTTT. Its protein is CASSLWGGGSNQPQHF.

The CDR3 loop reads CASSVGDEGRQPQHF. CDR3 DNA: TGTGCCAGCAGCGTAGGGGATGAGGGTAGGCAGCCCCAGCATTTT. This chain uses TRBV9 with TRBJ1-5; D gene unclear. The CDR3 spans 15 residues. V shed 0 bases and J shed 7 bases, with 14 bases lying between them. Germline assignment: CDR1 SGDLS and CDR2 YYNGEE.

The rearrangement joins TRBV24-1 to TRBJ2-1, with 9 bases lining up with TRBD1. Germline V gene lookup returns CDR1 KGHDR and CDR2 SFDVKD. This CDR3 contains 15 residues. V trimming: 1 base; J trimming: 7 bases; junction bases outside the gene matches: 4. The CDR3 bases are TGTGCCACCAGTGATTTCGGGACAGGGAGTAATGAGCAGTTCTTC. Translating it yields CATSDFGTGSNEQFF.

This clone occurred a few times. The rearrangement uses TRBV19 and TRBJ2-7; 8 bases line up with TRBD1. Germline V gene sequence: CDR1 LNHDA, CDR2 SQIVND (reference sequence). The CDR3 covers 15 residues. The V gene end was trimmed by 3 bases and the J gene end by 4 bases; junction bases not matched to a gene: 8. CDR3 nucleotides: TGTGCCAGTAGTATGGTCGGGACAGGACCTTACGAGCAGTACTTC. It encodes CASSMVGTGPYEQYF.

The chain combines TRBV7-3 with TRBJ1-5, with a weak D call TRBD1 (5 bases). The CDR3 totals 14 residues. V lost 2 bases to trimming and J lost 8 bases, with 13 bases between them. Germline V gene data show CDR1 as SGHTA and CDR2 as FQGTGA. The CDR3 loop reads CASSLSGGVEPQHF. CDR3 DNA: TGTGCCAGCAGCTTATCCGGGGGTGTGGAGCCCCAGCATTTT.

V usage is TRBV4-3 and J usage is TRBJ1-3; D gene unclear. Per the germline V gene, CDR1 is LGHNA and CDR2 is YSLEER. Trimming took off 0 bases at V and 0 bases at J, with 15 bases between the two ends. The CDR3 runs to 18 residues. CDR3 in DNA: TGCGCCAGCAGCCAAGAAAACACCCAGGATAACTCTGGAAACACCATATATTTT. Residues: CASSQENTQDNSGNTIYF.

The V and J genes are TRBV3-1 (or the pseudogene TRBV3-2) and TRBJ1-1; D gene unclear. V lost 1 base and J 0 bases, leaving 3 bases between the germline ends. This CDR3 has 13 residues. CDR1 LGHDT and CDR2 YNNKEL come from the germline V gene (reference sequence). The chain's CDR3 is CASSQVMNTEAFF. CDR3 nucleotides: TGTGCCAGCAGCCAAGTAATGAACACTGAAGCTTTCTTT.

The V and J genes are TRBV5-5 and TRBJ2-1, with 10 positions matching TRBD2. The CDR3 is 17 residues long. Germline V gene lookup returns CDR1 SGHKS and CDR2 YYEKEE (reference sequence). After removal of 0 bases from V and 5 bases from J, the junction contained 8 bases not matched to a gene. The CDR3 bases are TGTGCCAGCAGCTTGGTTCTCGCTAGCGGGGGTGACAATGAGCAGTTCTTC. Translated, it gives CASSLVLASGGDNEQFF.

The chain links TRBV29-1 to TRBJ2-7; D is uncertain. Germline assignment: CDR1 SQVTM and CDR2 ANQGSEA. V gave up 6 bases and J gave up 0 bases, with 9 bases separating them. The CDR3 consists of 12 residues. CDR3 protein: CSVQDSSYEQYF. In DNA form, the CDR3 reads TGCAGCGTGCAGGATTCCTCCTACGAGCAGTACTTC.

The chain combines TRBV5-1 with TRBJ2-1; possibly TRBD2 for D (7 bases). The germline V and J ends were trimmed by 4 bases and 6 bases, with 17 bases remaining between them. Germline V gene sequence: CDR1 SGHRS, CDR2 YFSETQ. This CDR3 is 15 amino acids long. The CDR3, as DNA: TGCGCCAGCAGCGAGGCGGGGGCACACTCCAATGAGCAGTTCTTC. This encodes CASSEAGAHSNEQFF. Full variable domain (outside the CDR3, taken from reference TRBV5-1 and TRBJ2-1): KAGVTQTPRYLIKTRGQQVTLSCSPISGHRSVSWYQQTPGQGLQFLFEYFSETQRNKGNFPGRFSGRQFSNSRSEMNVSTLELGDSALYLCASSEAGAHSNEQFFGPGTRLTVL.

The chain recombines TRBV29-1 with TRBJ1-2; 7 nucleotides agree with TRBD1. There are 12 residues in the CDR3. The germline V gene encodes CDR1 SQVTM and CDR2 ANQGSEA. V was clipped by 6 bases and J by 6 bases; unmatched bases: 7. This CDR3 reads CSVYRGGDGYTF. CDR3 nucleotide sequence: TGCAGCGTCTACAGGGGTGGAGATGGCTACACCTTC. The full variable domain, rest sourced from reference TRBV29-1 and TRBJ1-2, is SAVISQKPSRDICQRGTSLTIQCQVDSQVTMMFWYRQQPGQSLTLIATANQGSEATYESGFVIDKFPISRPNLTFSTLTVSNMSPEDSSIYLCSVYRGGDGYTFGSGTRLTVV.

This clone was recorded once. The V call is TRBV19, the J call TRBJ1-5; maybe TRBD1 (5 bases). The CDR3 runs to 15 residues. In germline, CDR1 is LNHDA, CDR2 SQIVND (reference sequence). Trimming cost V 0 bases and J 5 bases, with 11 bases left between them. In DNA form, the CDR3 reads TGTGCCAGTAGTATAGAGGGGGGGAGGTATCAGCCCCAGCATTTT. Translation gives CASSIEGGRYQPQHF.

The chain carries TRBV18 and TRBJ1-4; D possibly corresponds to TRBD1 (6 bases). Germline V gene lookup returns CDR1 KGHSH and CDR2 LQKENI. The CDR3 is 14 amino acids. Trimming removed 3 bases from V and 6 bases from J, with 11 bases in between. The CDR3 region is CASSPGAADEKLFF. CDR3 DNA sequence: TGTGCCAGCTCACCGGGGGCTGCCGATGAAAAACTGTTTTTT.

On this clone: A much larger clonotype is one base distant, so this may be a read error. The chain recombines TRBV6-6 with TRBJ2-7; no firm D call. CDR1 is MNHNY and CDR2 is SVGAGI in the germline V gene (reference sequence). V gave up 6 bases and J gave up 0 bases, with 3 bases separating them. This CDR3 is built from 11 residues. The CDR3 spells CASSGSYEQYF. The CDR3 DNA reads as TGTGCCAGCAGCGGCTCCTACGAGCAGTACTTC.

The rearrangement joins TRBV30 to TRBJ1-1; 9 nucleotides align to TRBD1. The germline CDR1 and CDR2 sequences are GTSNPN and SVGIG (reference sequence). The CDR3 consists of 13 residues. J gave up 5 bases and V 3 bases, and 4 bases lay outside the gene matches. As DNA, the CDR3 is TGTGCCTGGAGGCCCGGGACAGGGACTGAAGCTTTCTTT. Translating it yields CAWRPGTGTEAFF.

V and J are TRBV12-3 or TRBV12-4 and TRBJ1-5, with a weak D call TRBD1 (6 bases). Trimming shortened V by 4 bases and J by 9 bases, and 10 bases separated the two germline ends. The CDR3 is 12 residues long. The CDR3 coding sequence is TGTGCCAGCAGTTCCTGGACAGTGCCCCAGCATTTT. This gives the protein CASSSWTVPQHF.

The rearrangement uses TRBV7-2 and TRBJ1-3; D gene uncertain. V lost 0 bases and J lost 3, with 6 bases in between. The CDR3 totals 14 residues. CDR1 and CDR2 from the germline V gene are SGHTA and FQGNSA. CDR3 residues: CASSLAQHGNTIYF. The CDR3 coding sequence is TGTGCCAGCAGCTTAGCACAGCATGGAAACACCATATATTTT.

This chain connects TRBV19 to TRBJ1-5; TRBD1 matches 7 bases. There are 15 residues in the CDR3. The V gene end was trimmed by 5 bases and the J gene end by 7 bases; junction bases not matched to a gene: 11. Per the germline V gene, CDR1 is LNHDA and CDR2 is SQIVND (reference sequence). The CDR3 loop is CASSWTNRGVQPQHF. The CDR3 coding sequence is TGTGCCAGTAGTTGGACCAACAGGGGAGTACAGCCCCAGCATTTT.

V and J are TRBV18 and TRBJ1-4; TRBD1 is a possible D gene (6 bases). The CDR3 has 16 residues. The V gene lost 2 bases and the J gene lost 1 base, with 11 bases spanning the gap. The germline V gene has CDR1 KGHSH and CDR2 LQKENI. DNA of the CDR3: TGTGCCAGCTCACCAAACACAGGGTTAACTAATGAAAAACTGTTTTTT. This encodes CASSPNTGLTNEKLFF.